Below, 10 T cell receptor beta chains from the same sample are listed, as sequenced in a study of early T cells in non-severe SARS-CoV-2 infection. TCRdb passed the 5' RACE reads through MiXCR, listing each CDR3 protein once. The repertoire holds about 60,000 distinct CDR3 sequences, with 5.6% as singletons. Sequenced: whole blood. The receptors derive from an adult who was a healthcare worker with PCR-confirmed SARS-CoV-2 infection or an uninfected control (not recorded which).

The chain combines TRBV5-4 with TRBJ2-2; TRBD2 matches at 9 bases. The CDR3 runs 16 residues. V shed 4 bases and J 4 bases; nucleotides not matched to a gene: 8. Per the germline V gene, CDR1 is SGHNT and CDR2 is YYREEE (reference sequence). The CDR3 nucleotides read TGTGCCAGCAGCCCTCGGGGAGCGGGGGGCACCGGGGAGCTGTTTTTT. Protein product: CASSPRGAGGTGELFF.

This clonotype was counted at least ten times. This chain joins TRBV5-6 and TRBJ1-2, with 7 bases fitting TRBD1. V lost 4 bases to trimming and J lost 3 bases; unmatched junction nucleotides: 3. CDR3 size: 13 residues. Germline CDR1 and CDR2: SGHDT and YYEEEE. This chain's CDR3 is CASSRDRYYGYTF. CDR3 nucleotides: TGTGCCAGCAGCCGGGACAGATACTATGGCTACACCTTC. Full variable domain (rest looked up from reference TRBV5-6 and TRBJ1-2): DAGVTQSPTHLIKTRGQQVTLRCSPKSGHDTVSWYQQALGQGPQFIFQYYEEEERQRGNFPDRFSGHQFPNYSSELNVNALLLGDSALYLCASSRDRYYGYTFGSGTRLTVV.

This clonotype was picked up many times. The CDR3 region has the DNA TGTGCCAGCAGCTCGCGGGGACTCCAAGAGACCCAGTACTTC. This gives the protein CASSSRGLQETQYF. The chain carries TRBV12-3 or TRBV12-4 and TRBJ2-5, with D possibly being TRBD2 (6 bases). The CDR3 is 14 residues long. V was trimmed by 6 bases and J by 1 base, leaving 12 bases between them.

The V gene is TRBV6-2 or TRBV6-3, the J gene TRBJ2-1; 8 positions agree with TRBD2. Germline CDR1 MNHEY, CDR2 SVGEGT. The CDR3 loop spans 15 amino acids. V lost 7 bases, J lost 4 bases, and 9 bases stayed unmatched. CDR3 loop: CASTPSGGGYNEQFF. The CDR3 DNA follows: TGTGCCAGCACCCCTTCTGGCGGGGGGTACAATGAGCAGTTCTTC.

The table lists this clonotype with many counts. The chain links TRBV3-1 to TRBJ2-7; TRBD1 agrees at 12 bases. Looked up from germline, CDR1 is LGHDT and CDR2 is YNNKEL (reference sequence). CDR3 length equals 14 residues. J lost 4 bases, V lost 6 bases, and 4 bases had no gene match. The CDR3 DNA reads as TGTGCCAGCAGTCGGGACAGGGGGCCTTACGAGCAGTACTTC. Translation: CASSRDRGPYEQYF.

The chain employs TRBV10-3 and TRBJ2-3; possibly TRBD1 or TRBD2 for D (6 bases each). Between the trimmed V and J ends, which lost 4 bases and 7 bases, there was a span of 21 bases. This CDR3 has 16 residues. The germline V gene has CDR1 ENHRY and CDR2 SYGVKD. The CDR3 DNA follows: TGTGCCATCAGTGGGAGGGGGGAGGCGCTGACGAATACGCAGTATTTT. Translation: CAISGRGEALTNTQYF.

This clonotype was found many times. The CDR3 sequence: CAISEYHEQYF. CDR3 bases: TGTGCCATCAGTGAGTACCACGAGCAGTACTTC. This chain links TRBV10-3 with TRBJ2-7; no firm D call. Germline V gene data show CDR1 as ENHRY and CDR2 as SYGVKD. Deletions cut 1 base from V and 5 bases from J, with 3 bases between. The CDR3 covers 11 residues.

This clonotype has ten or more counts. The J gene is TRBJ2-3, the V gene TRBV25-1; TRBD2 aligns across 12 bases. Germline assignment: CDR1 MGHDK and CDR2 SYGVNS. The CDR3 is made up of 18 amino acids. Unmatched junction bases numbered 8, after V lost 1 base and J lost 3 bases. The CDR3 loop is CASSELKASGGATDTQYF. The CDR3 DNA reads TGTGCCAGCAGTGAATTGAAAGCTAGCGGGGGGGCGACAGATACGCAGTATTTT.

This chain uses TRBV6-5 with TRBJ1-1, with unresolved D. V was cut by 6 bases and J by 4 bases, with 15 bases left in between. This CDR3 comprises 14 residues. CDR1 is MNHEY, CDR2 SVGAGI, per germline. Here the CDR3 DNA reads TGTGCCAGCAGACTCACGACCTTTGGCACTGAAGCTTTCTTT. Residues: CASRLTTFGTEAFF.

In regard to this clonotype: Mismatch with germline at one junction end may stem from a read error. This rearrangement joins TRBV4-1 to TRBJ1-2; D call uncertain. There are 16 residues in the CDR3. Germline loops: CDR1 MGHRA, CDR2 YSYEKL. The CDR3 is CAISQATVVVNYGYTF. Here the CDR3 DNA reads TGCGCCATCAGCCAAGCAACAGTTGTTGTTAACTATGGCTACACCTTC.